This T cell receptor beta chain originates from a study of identical twins. From the 5' RACE reads, TCRdb called clonotypes with MiXCR, one entry per CDR3 protein. The repertoire holds 200,000 to 250,000 distinct CDR3 sequences, with roughly 7.5% as singletons. This CDR3 is 15 amino acids long. J lost 4 bases, V lost 4 bases, and 7 bases had no gene match. CDR1 and CDR2 (germline): SGHTA, FQGNSA. This clonotype has only a few counts. The same data also went into a second study, on yellow fever vaccine responses in identical twins.

Input material: memory (CD45RO+) T cells sorted from blood. The TCR was taken from a young woman in good health. The chain couples TRBV7-2 to TRBJ2-7; TRBD2 agrees at 10 bases. CDR3 sequence reads: CASSWSGTSAYEQYF. The CDR3 DNA sequence: TGTGCCAGCAGCTGGTCCGGGACTAGCGCTTACGAGCAGTACTTC.